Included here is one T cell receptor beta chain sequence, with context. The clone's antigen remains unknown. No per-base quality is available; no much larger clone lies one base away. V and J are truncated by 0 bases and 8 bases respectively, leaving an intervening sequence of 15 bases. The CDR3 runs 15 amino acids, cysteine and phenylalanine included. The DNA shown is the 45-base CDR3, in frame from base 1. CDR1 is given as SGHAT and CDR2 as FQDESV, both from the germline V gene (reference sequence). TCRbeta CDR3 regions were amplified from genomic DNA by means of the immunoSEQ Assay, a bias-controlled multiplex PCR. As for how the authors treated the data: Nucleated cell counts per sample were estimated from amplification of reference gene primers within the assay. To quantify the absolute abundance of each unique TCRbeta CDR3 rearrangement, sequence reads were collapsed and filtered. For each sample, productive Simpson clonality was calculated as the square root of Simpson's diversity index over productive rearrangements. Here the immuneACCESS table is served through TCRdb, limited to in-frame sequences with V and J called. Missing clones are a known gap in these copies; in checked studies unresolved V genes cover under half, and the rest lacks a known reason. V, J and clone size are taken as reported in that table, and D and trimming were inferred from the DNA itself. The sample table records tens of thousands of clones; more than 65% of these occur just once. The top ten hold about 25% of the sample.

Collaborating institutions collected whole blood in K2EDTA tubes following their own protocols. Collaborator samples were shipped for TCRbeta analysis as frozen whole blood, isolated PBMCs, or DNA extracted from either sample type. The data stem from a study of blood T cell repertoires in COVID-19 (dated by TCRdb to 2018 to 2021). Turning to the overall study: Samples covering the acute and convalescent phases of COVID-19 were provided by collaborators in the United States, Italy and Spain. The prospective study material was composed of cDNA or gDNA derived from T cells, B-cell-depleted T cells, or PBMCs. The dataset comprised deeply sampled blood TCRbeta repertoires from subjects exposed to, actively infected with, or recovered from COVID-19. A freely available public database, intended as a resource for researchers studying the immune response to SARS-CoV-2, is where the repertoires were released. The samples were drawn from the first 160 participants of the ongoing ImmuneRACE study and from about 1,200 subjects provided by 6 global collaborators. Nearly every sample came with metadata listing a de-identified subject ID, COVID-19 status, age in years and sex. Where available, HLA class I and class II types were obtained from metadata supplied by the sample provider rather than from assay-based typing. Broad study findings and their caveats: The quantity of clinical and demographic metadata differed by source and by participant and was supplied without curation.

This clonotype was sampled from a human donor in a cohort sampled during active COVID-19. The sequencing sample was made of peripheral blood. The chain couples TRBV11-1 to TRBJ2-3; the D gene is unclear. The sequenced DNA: TGTGCCAGCAGCTTAGCCACCTCCATTACTGGTACGCAGTATTTT. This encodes CASSLATSITGTQYF.